The 26 T cell receptor beta chains listed next were all sequenced from one sample in a study of human T cells and chemical hapten exposure (dated by TCRdb to the early 2020s). According to the study, the label for this sample's time point signals: patch test 2, 6 weeks after DPC sensitization. This specimen's treatment or condition label, per the study, means: therapeutic diphenylcyclopropenone sensitization with weekly scalp DPC. The library was made by RACE. The data were produced on a NextSeq 500. The raw public data were reprocessed by TCRdb itself: fastp quality trimming at Q25, MiXCR clonotype calling, in-frame beta chains only. Under each unique CDR3 protein, matching rows form one entry showing the most common genes and DNA. This sample lists more than 75,000 distinct CDR3 sequences; about 9.4% were detected once. The ten largest clones represent roughly 2.3% of the sample. This specimen was whole blood, taken in connection with sensitization to the hapten diphenylcyclopropenone (DPC). The origin of the receptors is a woman younger than 45 with alopecia areata. Some clones in this sample may be carry-over from other donors' samples.

This CDR3 reads CASSQVSGDQPQHF. Here the CDR3 DNA reads TGCGCCAGCAGCCAAGTGTCCGGGGACCAGCCCCAGCATTTT. The chain employs TRBV4-1 and TRBJ1-5; perhaps TRBD1 as D (5 bases). V shed 1 base and J shed 7 bases, with 11 bases lying between them. This CDR3 has 14 residues. CDR1 is MGHRA, CDR2 YSYEKL, per germline.

This clonotype was detected many times. V gene TRBV9 combines with J gene TRBJ2-1; D may be TRBD2 (6 bases). The germline V gene has CDR1 SGDLS and CDR2 YYNGEE. This CDR3 region has 14 residues. Trimming removed 4 bases from V and 10 bases from J, with 18 bases in between. As DNA, the CDR3 is TGTGCCAGCAGCCCGGGAGTAACTCCCAGGGAGCAGTTCTTC. Translation: CASSPGVTPREQFF.

This chain connects TRBV7-2 to TRBJ1-5; TRBD1 matches 9 bases. The CDR3 covers 15 residues. Germline V gene sequence: CDR1 SGHTA, CDR2 FQGNSA. With 3 bases clipped from V and 5 bases from J, the junction kept 5 bases outside the gene matches. The CDR3 region has the DNA TGTGCCAGCAGCTTGAGTACAGGGGGCGATCAGCCCCAGCATTTT. Translation: CASSLSTGGDQPQHF.

The gene calls are TRBV6-6 and TRBJ1-1; 7 positions agree with TRBD1. V gave up 6 bases and J gave up 1 base; unmatched junction bases: 8. CDR3 length: 15 amino acids. Germline CDR1 MNHNY, CDR2 SVGAGI (reference sequence). CDR3 sequence reads: CASRLTGAGNTEAFF. In nucleotides, the CDR3 is TGTGCCAGCAGGCTAACAGGGGCCGGGAACACTGAAGCTTTCTTT.

The rearrangement uses TRBV18 and TRBJ2-2; TRBD1 aligns across 8 bases. The CDR3 spans 18 residues. J was trimmed by 0 bases and V by 0 bases; bases with no gene match: 6. The germline gives CDR1 KGHSH, CDR2 LQKENI. The CDR3 reads CASSPPGRTGTNTGELFF. The DNA of the CDR3 is TGTGCCAGCTCACCACCGGGAAGGACAGGGACGAACACCGGGGAGCTGTTTTTT.

This clonotype was seen many times. This sequence joins TRBV9 and TRBJ2-3; 8 positions match TRBD2. The V segment lost 0 bases and the J segment 4 bases; nucleotides outside the gene matches: 7. The CDR3 spans 16 residues. Per germline, CDR1 SGDLS and CDR2 YYNGEE. Here the CDR3 reads CASSVASGGAADTQYF. CDR3 DNA sequence: TGTGCCAGCAGCGTAGCTTCCGGGGGGGCGGCAGATACGCAGTATTTT.

This clonotype has a handful of counts. This CDR3 is CAWVERVGLAGTAYNEQFF. CDR3 coding DNA: TGTGCCTGGGTTGAACGGGTCGGACTAGCGGGAACCGCCTACAATGAGCAGTTCTTC. This chain connects TRBV30 to TRBJ2-1; 12 bases match TRBD2. CDR1 is GTSNPN and CDR2 is SVGIG in the germline V gene (reference sequence). The V segment lost 5 bases and the J segment 2 bases; nucleotides outside the gene matches: 16. This CDR3 is 19 amino acids long.

Of note for this clonotype: One junction end disagrees with the germline gene, perhaps due to a read error. The chain has TRBV28 and TRBJ1-1; 8 bases agree with TRBD1. CDR1 is MDHEN and CDR2 is SYDVKM in the germline V gene. CDR3 length equals 15 residues. Written as DNA, the CDR3 is TGTGTCAGCATGGCCGCGACAGGGGCGAACACTGAAGCTTTCTTT. This gives the protein CVSMAATGANTEAFF. Full variable domain (remainder filled in from reference TRBV28 and TRBJ1-1): DVKVTQSSRYLVKRTGEKVFLECVQDMDHENMFWYRQDPGLGLRLIYFSYDVKMKEKGDIPEGYSVSREKKERFSLILESASTNQTSMYLCVSMAATGANTEAFFGQGTRLTVV.

This clonotype was observed many times. The chain couples TRBV7-2 to TRBJ1-5, with no clear D. Germline CDR1 reads SGHTA; CDR2 reads FQGNSA. Trimming removed 1 base at V and 5 bases at J, with 6 bases between. The CDR3 runs 13 residues. The CDR3 bases are TGTGCCAGCAGCTTAGAAGAGTATCAGCCCCAGCATTTT. Residues: CASSLEEYQPQHF.

This clonotype appeared many times. The chain recombines TRBV20-1 with TRBJ1-2; 11 nucleotides align to TRBD1. Germline V CDR1 and CDR2: DFQATT, SNEGSKA (reference sequence). Trimming took 4 bases from V and 1 from J; bases not matched to a gene: 8. This CDR3 region has 16 residues. The CDR3 sequence: CSANSGTGGLNYGYTF. The CDR3 nucleotides are TGCAGTGCTAACTCCGGGACAGGGGGACTTAACTATGGCTACACCTTC.

This rearrangement joins TRBV25-1 to TRBJ2-3; no firm D call. V shed 4 bases and J shed 5 bases, with 4 bases lying between them. CDR3 length equals 11 residues. Germline-derived CDR1 and CDR2 are MGHDK and SYGVNS. The CDR3 DNA is TGTGCCAGCAGTGTCTTAGATACGCAGTATTTT. It encodes CASSVLDTQYF.

This clonotype has a count of ten or more. The rearrangement joins TRBV4-2 to TRBJ2-1; maybe TRBD1 (5 bases). CDR3 length: 15 residues. V was cut by 0 bases and J by 10 bases, with 16 bases left in between. Germline loops: CDR1 LGHNA, CDR2 YNFKEQ. CDR3 DNA sequence: TGTGCCAGCAGCCAAGATGGTGAAGGGGCGCGGGAGCAGTTCTTC. This sequence encodes CASSQDGEGAREQFF.

The rearrangement links TRBV11-3 to TRBJ2-2; no definite D call. The V and J ends lost 1 base and 7 bases respectively, with 7 bases between them. The length of the CDR3 is 13 residues. Germline-derived CDR1 and CDR2 are SGHNT and YENEEA. CDR3 sequence (DNA): TGTGCCAGCAGCTTAGGGCAAATCGGGGAGCTGTTTTTT. Translation gives CASSLGQIGELFF.

The gene calls are TRBV12-5 and TRBJ1-5, with D possibly TRBD1 on 5 matching bases. V lost 4 bases and J lost 4, with 11 bases in between. The CDR3 is 14 amino acids. Germline CDR1 reads LGHNT; CDR2 reads FRNRAP. CDR3 residues: CASGSPTDNQPQHF. Here the CDR3 DNA reads TGTGCTAGTGGTTCCCCGACAGATAATCAGCCCCAGCATTTT.

This clonotype has at least ten counts. The chain employs TRBV9 and TRBJ2-6; D is ambiguous. This CDR3 is built from 15 residues. Trimming cost V 0 bases and J 0 bases, with 4 bases left between them. In germline, CDR1 is SGDLS, CDR2 YYNGEE. The DNA for the CDR3 is TGTGCCAGCAGCGTAGCGCCCTCTGGGGCCAACGTCCTGACTTTC. This translates into CASSVAPSGANVLTF. Together with reference TRBV9 and TRBJ2-6, the CDR3 gives the full variable domain: DSGVTQTPKHLITATGQRVTLRCSPRSGDLSVYWYQQSLDQGLQFLIQYYNGEERAKGNILERFSAQQFPDLHSELNLSSLELGDSALYFCASSVAPSGANVLTFGAGSRLTVL.

This clonotype has ten or more counts. J is TRBJ1-1 and V is TRBV2; the D gene is possibly TRBD1 (6 bases). The germline V gene encodes CDR1 SNHLY and CDR2 FYNNEI. Trimming left V 7 bases short and J 4 bases short, with 16 bases between. This CDR3 has 14 residues. The CDR3 DNA reads as TGTGCCAGCATGTCACAGGGTTGGAGCACTGAAGCTTTCTTT. Its protein is CASMSQGWSTEAFF. The entire variable domain, with the rest obtained from reference TRBV2 and TRBJ1-1, is as follows: EPEVTQTPSHQVTQMGQEVILRCVPISNHLYFYWYRQILGQKVEFLVSFYNNEISEKSEIFDDQFSVERPDGSNFTLKIRSTKLEDSAMYFCASMSQGWSTEAFFGQGTRLTVV.

At least ten counts were recorded for this clonotype. The V call is TRBV5-6, the J call TRBJ2-7, with 9 bases lining up with TRBD2. Germline V gives CDR1 SGHDT, CDR2 YYEEEE. V trimming: 3 bases; J trimming: 2 bases; junction bases outside the gene matches: 6. The CDR3 is made up of 15 amino acids. CDR3 sequence (DNA): TGTGCCAGCAGCTCCCTAAGCGGGGGGACCTACGAGCAGTACTTC. Translated: CASSSLSGGTYEQYF.

This clonotype came up a few times. The chain carries TRBV3-1 and TRBJ1-5; possibly TRBD1 for D (6 bases). Trimming stripped 1 base from V and 8 bases from J, with 12 bases between. The CDR3 spans 14 residues. In germline, CDR1 is LGHDT, CDR2 YNNKEL (reference sequence). The chain's CDR3 is CASSQAGVSEPQHF. The CDR3, as DNA: TGTGCCAGCAGCCAAGCAGGGGTTAGCGAGCCCCAGCATTTT.

This clonotype was counted only a few times. This sequence joins TRBV19 and TRBJ1-2; D not resolved. The V gene lost 3 bases and the J gene lost 6 bases, with 5 bases spanning the gap. CDR3 size: 11 residues. Per the germline V gene, CDR1 is LNHDA and CDR2 is SQIVND (reference sequence). DNA of the CDR3: TGTGCCAGTAGTATCGAAGATGGCTACACCTTC. This translates into CASSIEDGYTF.

This clonotype was observed at least ten times. The CDR3 loop is CASSQEGGNYGYTF. The CDR3 DNA follows: TGTGCCAGCAGCCAAGAGGGTGGTAACTATGGCTACACCTTC. This sequence joins TRBV4-2 and TRBJ1-2; D is undetermined. CDR3 length: 14 amino acids. The V gene's germline CDR1 is LGHNA and CDR2 YNFKEQ. V was pared by 0 bases and J by 1 base, with 6 bases between.

This clonotype has a count of ten or more. The rearrangement links TRBV29-1 to TRBJ1-1; TRBD1 is a possible D gene (5 bases). The CDR3 is 12 amino acids. Germline assignment: CDR1 SQVTM and CDR2 ANQGSEA. CDR3 protein: CTGSSGGTEAFF. CDR3 nucleotides: TGCACCGGTTCGTCGGGGGGCACTGAAGCTTTCTTT.

This clonotype has at least ten counts. The rearrangement joins TRBV13 to TRBJ2-7; TRBD1 or TRBD2 may be the D gene (5 bases each). The CDR3 is 14 residues long. Germline V CDR1 and CDR2: PRHDT, FYEKMQ (reference sequence). V lost 5 bases and J 7 bases, leaving 18 bases between the germline ends. CDR3 loop: CASSRDRAVGEQYF. DNA for the CDR3: TGTGCCAGCAGCCGGGACCGGGCCGTCGGAGAGCAGTACTTC.

This clonotype has ten or more counts. The genes are TRBV11-3 and TRBJ2-2; 7 nucleotides agree with TRBD1. In germline, CDR1 is SGHNT, CDR2 YENEEA. The junction had 3 bases not matched to a gene; V was cut back by 4 bases and J by 7 bases. The CDR3 loop spans 13 amino acids. The chain's CDR3 is CASSSRTGGELFF. As DNA, the CDR3 is TGTGCCAGCAGCTCTAGGACAGGCGGGGAGCTGTTTTTT. Filled out from reference TRBV11-3 and TRBJ2-2, the complete variable domain reads EAGVVQSPRYKIIEKKQPVAFWCNPISGHNTLYWYLQNLGQGPELLIRYENEEAVDDSQLPKDRFSAERLKGVDSTLKIQPAELGDSAVYLCASSSRTGGELFFGEGSRLTVL.

This clonotype has only a few counts. Here the CDR3 DNA reads TGTGCCAGCAGCCGGGGACAGGGTAGACTGTCCGGGGAGCTGTTTTTT. Residues: CASSRGQGRLSGELFF. The chain has TRBV7-2 and TRBJ2-2; 9 nucleotides align to TRBD1. Germline CDR1 reads SGHTA; CDR2 reads FQGNSA. CDR3 length: 16 residues. J gave up 6 bases and V 5 bases, and 10 bases lay outside the gene matches.

This clonotype was counted between two and nine times. The gene calls are TRBV28 and TRBJ2-7; D perhaps matches TRBD1 (6 bases). The CDR3 is 14 residues long. Germline loops: CDR1 MDHEN, CDR2 SYDVKM. V was pared by 5 bases and J by 4 bases, with 15 bases between. CDR3 in DNA: TGTGCCAGCAGTACCAGGCAGGGGTCGTACGAGCAGTACTTC. It encodes CASSTRQGSYEQYF.

This clonotype was picked up a small number of times. The chain couples TRBV7-8 to TRBJ1-1, with D maybe TRBD1 (5 bases). The CDR3 runs 14 residues. The germline V and J ends were trimmed by 6 bases and 0 bases, with 11 bases remaining between them. Per the germline V gene, CDR1 is SGHVS and CDR2 is FQNEAQ. The CDR3 DNA reads TGTGCCAGCAGTAGCAGGGAAATGAACACTGAAGCTTTCTTT. Translation gives CASSSREMNTEAFF. The full variable domain, with the rest looked up from reference TRBV7-8 and TRBJ1-1, is GAGVSQSPRYKVAKRGQDVALRCDPISGHVSLFWYQQALGQGPEFLTYFQNEAQLDKSGLPSDRFFAERPEGSVSTLKIQRTQQEDSAVYLCASSSREMNTEAFFGQGTRLTVV.